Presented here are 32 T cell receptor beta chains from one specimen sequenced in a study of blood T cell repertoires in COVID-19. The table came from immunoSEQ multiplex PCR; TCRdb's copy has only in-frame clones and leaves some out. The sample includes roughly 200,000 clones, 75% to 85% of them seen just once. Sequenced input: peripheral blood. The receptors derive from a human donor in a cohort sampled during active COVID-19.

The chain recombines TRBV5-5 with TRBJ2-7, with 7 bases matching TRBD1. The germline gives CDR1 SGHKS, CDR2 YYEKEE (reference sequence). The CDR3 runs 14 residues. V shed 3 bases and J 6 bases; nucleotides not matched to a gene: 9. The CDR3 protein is CASSSRTGVAEQYF. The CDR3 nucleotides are TGTGCCAGCAGCTCTCGGACAGGAGTTGCCGAGCAGTACTTC. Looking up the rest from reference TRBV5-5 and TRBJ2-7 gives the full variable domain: DAGVTQSPTHLIKTRGQQVTLRCSPISGHKSVSWYQQVLGQGPQFIFQYYEKEERGRGNFPDRFSARQFPNYSSELNVNALLLGDSALYLCASSSRTGVAEQYFGPGTRLTVT.

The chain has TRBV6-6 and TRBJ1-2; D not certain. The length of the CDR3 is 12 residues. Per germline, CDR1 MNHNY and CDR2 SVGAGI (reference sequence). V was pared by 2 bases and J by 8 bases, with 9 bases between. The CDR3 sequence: CASSYDGRGYTF. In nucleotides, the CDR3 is TGTGCCAGCAGTTACGATGGGAGAGGCTACACCTTC.

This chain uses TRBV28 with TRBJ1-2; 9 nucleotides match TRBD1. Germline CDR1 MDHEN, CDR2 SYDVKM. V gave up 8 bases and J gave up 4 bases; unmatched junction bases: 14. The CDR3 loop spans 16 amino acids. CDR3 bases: TGTGCCAGCGGGACAGGGTTAGGGTCACTTGGCTATGGCTACACCTTC. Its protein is CASGTGLGSLGYGYTF.

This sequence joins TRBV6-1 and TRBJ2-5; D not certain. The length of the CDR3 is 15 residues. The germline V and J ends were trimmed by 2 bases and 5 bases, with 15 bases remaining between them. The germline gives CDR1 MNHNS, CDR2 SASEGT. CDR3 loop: CASSESKSVLETQYF. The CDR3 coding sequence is TGTGCCAGCAGTGAAAGTAAAAGCGTACTGGAGACCCAGTACTTC.

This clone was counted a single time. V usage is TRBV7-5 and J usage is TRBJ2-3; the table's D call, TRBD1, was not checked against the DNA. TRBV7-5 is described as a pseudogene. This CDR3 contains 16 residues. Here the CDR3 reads CARSRGTGSVTDTQYF. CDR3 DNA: TGTGCCAGAAGCAGGGGGACAGGATCCGTCACAGATACGCAGTATTTT.

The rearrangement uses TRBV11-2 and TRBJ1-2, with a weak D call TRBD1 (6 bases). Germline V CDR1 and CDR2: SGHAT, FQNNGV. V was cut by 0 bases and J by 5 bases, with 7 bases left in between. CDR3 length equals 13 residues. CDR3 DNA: TGTGCCAGCAGCTTAGACAGGGGTTATGGCTACACCTTC. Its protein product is CASSLDRGYGYTF.

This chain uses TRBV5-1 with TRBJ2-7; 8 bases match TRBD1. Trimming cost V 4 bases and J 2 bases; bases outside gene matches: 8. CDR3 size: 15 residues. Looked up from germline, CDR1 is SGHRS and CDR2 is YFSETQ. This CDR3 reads CASSQGRGPPYEQYF. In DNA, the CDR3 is TGCGCCAGCAGCCAGGGCAGGGGGCCACCCTACGAGCAGTACTTC.

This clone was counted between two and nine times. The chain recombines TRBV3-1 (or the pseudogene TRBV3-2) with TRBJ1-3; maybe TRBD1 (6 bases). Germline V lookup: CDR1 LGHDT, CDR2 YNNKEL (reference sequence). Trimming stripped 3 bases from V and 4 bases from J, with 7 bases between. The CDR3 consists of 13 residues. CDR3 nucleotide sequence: TGTGCCAGCAGCCATGGACAGGGAAACACCATATATTTT. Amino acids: CASSHGQGNTIYF.

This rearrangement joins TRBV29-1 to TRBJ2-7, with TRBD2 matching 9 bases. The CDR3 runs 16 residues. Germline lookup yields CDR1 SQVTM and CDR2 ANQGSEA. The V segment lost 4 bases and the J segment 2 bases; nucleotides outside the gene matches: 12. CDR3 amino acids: CSVAGHRGTSTYEQYF. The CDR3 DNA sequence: TGCAGCGTTGCAGGGCATCGGGGGACTAGCACCTACGAGCAGTACTTC.

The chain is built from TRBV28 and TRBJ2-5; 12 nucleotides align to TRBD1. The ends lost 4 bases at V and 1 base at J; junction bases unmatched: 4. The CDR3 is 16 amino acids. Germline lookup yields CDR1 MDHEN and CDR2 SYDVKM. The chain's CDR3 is CASSSRDRGRQETQYF. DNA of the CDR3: TGTGCCAGCAGTTCCCGGGACAGGGGGCGCCAAGAGACCCAGTACTTC.

CDR3 nucleotides: TGTGCCAGCAGCTTGGGTGGTTCCGGCGGGGAGACCCAGTACTTC. It codes for CASSLGGSGGETQYF. This rearrangement joins TRBV5-6 to TRBJ2-5, with D possibly matching TRBD2 (5 bases). The CDR3 sequence is 15 residues long. CDR1 is SGHDT and CDR2 is YYEEEE in the germline V gene. Trimming pared 0 bases from V and 5 bases from J, leaving 14 bases between.

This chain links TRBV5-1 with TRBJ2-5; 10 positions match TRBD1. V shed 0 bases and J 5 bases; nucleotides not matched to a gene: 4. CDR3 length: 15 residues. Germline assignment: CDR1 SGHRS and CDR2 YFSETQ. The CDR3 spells CASSLAMGQGETQYF. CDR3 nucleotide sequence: TGCGCCAGCAGCTTGGCCATGGGACAGGGGGAGACCCAGTACTTC.

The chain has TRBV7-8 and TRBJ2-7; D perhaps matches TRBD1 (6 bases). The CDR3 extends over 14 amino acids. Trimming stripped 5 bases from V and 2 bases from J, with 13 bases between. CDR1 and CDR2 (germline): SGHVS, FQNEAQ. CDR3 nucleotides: TGTGCCAGCAGCGAAGACAGGTACACCTACGAGCAGTACTTC. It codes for CASSEDRYTYEQYF.

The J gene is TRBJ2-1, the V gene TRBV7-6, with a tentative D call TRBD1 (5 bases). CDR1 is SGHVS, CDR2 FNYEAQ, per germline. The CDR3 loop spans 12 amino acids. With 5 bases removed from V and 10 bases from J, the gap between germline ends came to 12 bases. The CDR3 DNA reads TGTGCCAGCAGCCGCGACAGAGCCGAGCAGTTCTTC. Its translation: CASSRDRAEQFF. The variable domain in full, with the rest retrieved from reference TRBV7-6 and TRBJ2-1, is GAGVSQSPRYKVTKRGQDVALRCDPISGHVSLYWYRQALGQGPEFLTYFNYEAQQDKSGLPNDRFSAERPEGSISTLTIQRTEQRDSAMYRCASSRDRAEQFFGPGTRLTVL.

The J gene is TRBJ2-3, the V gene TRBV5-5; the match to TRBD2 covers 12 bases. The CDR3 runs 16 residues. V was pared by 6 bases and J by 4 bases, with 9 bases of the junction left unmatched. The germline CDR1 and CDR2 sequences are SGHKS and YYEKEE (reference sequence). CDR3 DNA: TGTGCCAGCACACTGACTAGCGGGAGTATCGCAGATACGCAGTATTTT. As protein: CASTLTSGSIADTQYF.

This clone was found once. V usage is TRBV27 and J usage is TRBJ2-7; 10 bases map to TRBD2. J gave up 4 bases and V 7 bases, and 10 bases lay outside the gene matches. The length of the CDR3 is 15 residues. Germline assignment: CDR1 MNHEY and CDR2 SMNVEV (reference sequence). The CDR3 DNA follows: TGTGCCAGCAAAGATCTAGCGGGAGCGTTGTACGAGCAGTACTTC. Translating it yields CASKDLAGALYEQYF.

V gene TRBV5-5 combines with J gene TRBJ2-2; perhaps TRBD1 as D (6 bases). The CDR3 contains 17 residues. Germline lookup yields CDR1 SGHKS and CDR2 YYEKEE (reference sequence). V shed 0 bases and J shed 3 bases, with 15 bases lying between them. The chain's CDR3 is CASSLGPIGQYTGELFF. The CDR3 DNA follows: TGTGCCAGCAGCTTGGGTCCTATTGGACAGTACACCGGGGAGCTGTTTTTT.

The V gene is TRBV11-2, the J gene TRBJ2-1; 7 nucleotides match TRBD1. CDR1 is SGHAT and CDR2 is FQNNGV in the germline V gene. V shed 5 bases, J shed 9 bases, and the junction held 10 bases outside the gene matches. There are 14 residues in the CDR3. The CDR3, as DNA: TGTGCCAGCAGCCCCTTTCAGGGGGTGGCTGAGCAGTTCTTC. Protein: CASSPFQGVAEQFF. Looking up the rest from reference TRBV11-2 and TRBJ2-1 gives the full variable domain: EAGVAQSPRYKIIEKRQSVAFWCNPISGHATLYWYQQILGQGPKLLIQFQNNGVVDDSQLPKDRFSAERLKGVDSTLKIQPAKLEDSAVYLCASSPFQGVAEQFFGPGTRLTVL.

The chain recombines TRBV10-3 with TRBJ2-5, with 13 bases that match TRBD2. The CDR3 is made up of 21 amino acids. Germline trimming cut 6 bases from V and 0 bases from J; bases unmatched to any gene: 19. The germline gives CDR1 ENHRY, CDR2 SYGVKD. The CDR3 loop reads CAIRFRAGLAGVIRYQETQYF. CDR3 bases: TGTGCCATCAGATTTCGCGCCGGACTAGCGGGAGTCATAAGGTACCAAGAGACCCAGTACTTC.

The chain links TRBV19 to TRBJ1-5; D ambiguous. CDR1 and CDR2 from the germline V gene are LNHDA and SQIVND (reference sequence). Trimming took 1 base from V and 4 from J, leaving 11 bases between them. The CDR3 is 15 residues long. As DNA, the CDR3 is TGTGCCAGTAGTATAGGTGGGCCAAGGAATCAGCCCCAGCATTTT. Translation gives CASSIGGPRNQPQHF.

The CDR3 nucleotides read TGTGCCAGCACCAGACTAGGGGCCGGGGAGCTGTTTTTT. It yields the protein CASTRLGAGELFF. The genes are TRBV2 and TRBJ2-2, with D possibly TRBD2 on 6 matching bases. CDR3 length equals 13 residues. Germline V CDR1 and CDR2: SNHLY, FYNNEI. The ends were cut back, 7 bases at V and 6 bases at J, with 12 bases in the middle. The whole variable domain, filled in from reference TRBV2 and TRBJ2-2, reads EPEVTQTPSHQVTQMGQEVILRCVPISNHLYFYWYRQILGQKVEFLVSFYNNEISEKSEIFDDQFSVERPDGSNFTLKIRSTKLEDSAMYFCASTRLGAGELFFGEGSRLTVL.

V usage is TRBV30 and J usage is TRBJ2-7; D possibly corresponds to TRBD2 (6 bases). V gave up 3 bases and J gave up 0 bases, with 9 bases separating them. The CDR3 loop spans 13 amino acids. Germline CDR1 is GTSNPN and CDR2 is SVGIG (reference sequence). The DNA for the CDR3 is TGTGCCTGGAGCGGGAGTTCCTCCTACGAGCAGTACTTC. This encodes CAWSGSSSYEQYF. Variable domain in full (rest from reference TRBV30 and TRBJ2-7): SQTIHQWPATLVQPVGSPLSLECTVEGTSNPNLYWYRQAAGRGLQLLFYSVGIGQISSEVPQNLSASRPQDRQFILSSKKLLLSDSGFYLCAWSGSSSYEQYFGPGTRLTVT.

CDR3 nucleotide sequence: TGTGCCAGCAGCTTACAGCTAGCGGGAGACACCGGGGAGCTGTTTTTT. Translating gives CASSLQLAGDTGELFF. The chain links TRBV11-2 to TRBJ2-2, with 10 bases lining up with TRBD2. V trimming: 2 bases; J trimming: 3 bases; junction bases outside the gene matches: 3. Per germline, CDR1 SGHAT and CDR2 FQNNGV. The CDR3 covers 16 residues.

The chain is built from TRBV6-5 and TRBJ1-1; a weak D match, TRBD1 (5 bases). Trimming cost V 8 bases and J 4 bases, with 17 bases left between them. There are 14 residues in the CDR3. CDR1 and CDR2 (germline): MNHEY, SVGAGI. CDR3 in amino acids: CASGRVPGGTEAFF. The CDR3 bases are TGTGCCAGCGGTCGGGTCCCCGGGGGCACTGAAGCTTTCTTT.

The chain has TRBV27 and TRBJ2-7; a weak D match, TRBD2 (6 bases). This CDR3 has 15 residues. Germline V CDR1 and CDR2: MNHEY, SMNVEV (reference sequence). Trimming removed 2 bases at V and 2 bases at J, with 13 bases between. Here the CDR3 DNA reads TGTGCCAGCAGTTTAGAGTCTGGGAGGCCCTACGAGCAGTACTTC. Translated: CASSLESGRPYEQYF.

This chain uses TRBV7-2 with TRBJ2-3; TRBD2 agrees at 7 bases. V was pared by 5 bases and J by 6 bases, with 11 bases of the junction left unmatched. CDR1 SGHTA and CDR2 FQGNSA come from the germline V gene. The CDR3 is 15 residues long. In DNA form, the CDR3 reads TGTGCCAGCAGCCCCCAGCCGGGGGGAACCGATACGCAGTATTTT. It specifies CASSPQPGGTDTQYF.

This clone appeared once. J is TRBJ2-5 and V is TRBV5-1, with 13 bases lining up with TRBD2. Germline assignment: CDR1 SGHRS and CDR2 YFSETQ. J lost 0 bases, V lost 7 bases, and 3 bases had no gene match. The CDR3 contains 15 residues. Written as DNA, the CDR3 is TGCGCCAGCCAGGGACTAGCGGGGTACCAAGAGACCCAGTACTTC. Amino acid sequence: CASQGLAGYQETQYF.

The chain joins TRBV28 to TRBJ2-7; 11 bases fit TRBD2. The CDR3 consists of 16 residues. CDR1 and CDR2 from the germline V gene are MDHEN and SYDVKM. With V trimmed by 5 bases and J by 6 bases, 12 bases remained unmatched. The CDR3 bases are TGTGCCAGCAGTCGGACTAGCGGGTCCTGGGGAGGCGAGCAGTACTTC. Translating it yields CASSRTSGSWGGEQYF.

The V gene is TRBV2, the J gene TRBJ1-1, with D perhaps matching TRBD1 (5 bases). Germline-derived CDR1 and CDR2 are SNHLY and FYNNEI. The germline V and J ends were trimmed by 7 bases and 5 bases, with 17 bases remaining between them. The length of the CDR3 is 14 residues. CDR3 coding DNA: TGTGCCAGCACCACCATCGGGGGAGGAACTGAAGCTTTCTTT. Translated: CASTTIGGGTEAFF.

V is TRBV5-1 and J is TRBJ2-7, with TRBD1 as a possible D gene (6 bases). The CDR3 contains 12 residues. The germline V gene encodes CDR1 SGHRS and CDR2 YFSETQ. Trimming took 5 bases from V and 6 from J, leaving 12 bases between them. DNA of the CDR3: TGCGCCAGCAGACAGGGTTTCGGCGAGCAGTACTTC. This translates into CASRQGFGEQYF.

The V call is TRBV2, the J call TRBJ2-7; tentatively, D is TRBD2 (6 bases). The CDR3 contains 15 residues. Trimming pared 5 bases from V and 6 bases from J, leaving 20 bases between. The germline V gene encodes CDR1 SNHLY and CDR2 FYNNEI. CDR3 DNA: TGTGCCAGCAGTAGGCAAGGGGCGGGGCCCGGCGAGCAGTACTTC. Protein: CASSRQGAGPGEQYF. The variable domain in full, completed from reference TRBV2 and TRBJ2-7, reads EPEVTQTPSHQVTQMGQEVILRCVPISNHLYFYWYRQILGQKVEFLVSFYNNEISEKSEIFDDQFSVERPDGSNFTLKIRSTKLEDSAMYFCASSRQGAGPGEQYFGPGTRLTVT.

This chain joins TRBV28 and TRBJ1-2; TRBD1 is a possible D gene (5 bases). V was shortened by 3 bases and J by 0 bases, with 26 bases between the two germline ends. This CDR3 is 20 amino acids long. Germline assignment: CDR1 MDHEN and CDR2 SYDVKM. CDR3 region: CASSFPQGSARGAANYGYTF. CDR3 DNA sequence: TGTGCCAGCAGTTTCCCCCAGGGTTCGGCTAGAGGAGCCGCTAACTATGGCTACACCTTC.